This T cell receptor beta chain was profiled in a study of blood T cell repertoires in COVID-19. Looking at the study overall: Both acute and convalescent COVID-19 samples were obtained from the United States, Italy and Spain. Nucleic acid was either cDNA or gDNA, and it came from T cells, B-cell-depleted T cells, or PBMCs.

The authors' processing: For nucleated cells, counts were estimated from reference gene primer amplification. TCRdb keeps only in-frame clones here, not all; method: immunoSEQ multiplex PCR. That table is the source of V, J and clone size, and D and trimming were worked out from the DNA. This table holds 90,000 to 100,000 clones, about nine tenths found once. The CDR3 is 16 amino acids. With 2 bases removed from V and 0 bases from J, the gap between germline ends came to 13 bases. Germline V gives CDR1 GTSNPN, CDR2 SVGIG (reference sequence). Sequenced material: peripheral blood. The TCR was taken from a man aged 45-65 years with acute or convalescent COVID-19. J is TRBJ1-4 and V is TRBV30; no clear D. The CDR3 nucleotides read TGTGCCTGGAGTTACCCGGTTCGGGCAACTAATGAAAAACTGTTTTTT. This gives the protein CAWSYPVRATNEKLFF.